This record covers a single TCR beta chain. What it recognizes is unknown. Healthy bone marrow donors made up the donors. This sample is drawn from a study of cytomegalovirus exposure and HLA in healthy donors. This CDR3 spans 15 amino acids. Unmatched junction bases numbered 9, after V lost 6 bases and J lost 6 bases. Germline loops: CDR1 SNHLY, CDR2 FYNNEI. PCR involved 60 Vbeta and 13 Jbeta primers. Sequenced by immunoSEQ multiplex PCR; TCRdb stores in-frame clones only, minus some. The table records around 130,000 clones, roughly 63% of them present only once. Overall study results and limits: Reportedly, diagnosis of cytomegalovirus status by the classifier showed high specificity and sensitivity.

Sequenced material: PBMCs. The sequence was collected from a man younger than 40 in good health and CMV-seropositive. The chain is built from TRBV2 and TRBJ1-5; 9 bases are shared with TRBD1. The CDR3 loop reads CASRLTGGIGQPQHF. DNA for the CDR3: TGTGCCAGCAGGCTAACAGGGGGCATAGGTCAGCCCCAGCATTTT.